These 21 T cell receptor beta chains came from one sample sequenced in a study of shared clonotypes between healthy human individuals. Sequencing was performed with immunoSEQ multiplex PCR; in TCRdb, only in-frame clones are kept and a portion is missing. The table records approximately 620,000 clones, about 96% of them present only once. The specimen sequenced was naive CD4+ T cells sorted from blood. Subset reported: CD45RA+ positively selected. The receptors stem from a woman under 40 in good health.

Comments on this clone: An end of the junction does not agree with germline; a read error may underlie this. The chain joins TRBV2 to TRBJ2-3, with 11 positions matching TRBD2. The length of the CDR3 is 14 residues. The germline gives CDR1 SNHLY, CDR2 FYNNEI. This CDR3 reads CACRPGLAEYTQYF. DNA for the CDR3: TGTGCCTGCAGACCGGGACTAGCGGAATATACGCAGTATTTT.

The chain combines TRBV19 with TRBJ2-2, with 7 bases aligning to TRBD2. J lost 4 bases, V lost 1 base, and 18 bases had no gene match. Germline V gives CDR1 LNHDA, CDR2 SQIVND (reference sequence). This CDR3 comprises 20 residues. The CDR3 loop reads CASSIGGKFGGSWGTGELFF. The CDR3 DNA reads TGTGCCAGTAGTATAGGGGGTAAATTTGGCGGGAGTTGGGGCACCGGGGAGCTGTTTTTT.

J is TRBJ1-6 and V is TRBV6-6; D might be TRBD1 (5 bases). Germline CDR1 MNHNY, CDR2 SVGAGI (reference sequence). CDR3 size: 16 residues. Trimming shortened V by 2 bases and J by 9 bases, and 17 bases separated the two germline ends. This CDR3 reads CASSYREGAEGSPLHF. CDR3 bases: TGTGCCAGCAGTTACAGGGAAGGGGCCGAGGGTTCACCCCTCCACTTT.

The chain joins TRBV11-2 to TRBJ2-3; 9 nucleotides match TRBD2. CDR1 is SGHAT and CDR2 is FQNNGV in the germline V gene. The ends lost 1 base at V and 2 bases at J; junction bases unmatched: 4. This CDR3 comprises 16 residues. The CDR3 DNA is TGTGCCAGCAGCTTAGGACTAGCGGAGGACACAGATACGCAGTATTTT. Translation: CASSLGLAEDTDTQYF.

This chain links TRBV19 with TRBJ2-5; D is possibly TRBD1 (8 bases). This CDR3 is built from 16 residues. The V and J ends lost 7 bases and 3 bases respectively, with 21 bases between them. CDR1 and CDR2 from the germline V gene are LNHDA and SQIVND (reference sequence). CDR3 nucleotides: TGTGCCAGTAACGGCAGGGGGCGGGAGATTAAAGAGACCCAGTACTTC. This gives the protein CASNGRGREIKETQYF. Variable domain in full (rest from reference TRBV19 and TRBJ2-5): DGGITQSPKYLFRKEGQNVTLSCEQNLNHDAMYWYRQDPGQGLRLIYYSQIVNDFQKGDIAEGYSVSREKKESFPLTVTSAQKNPTAFYLCASNGRGREIKETQYFGPGTRLLVL.

V usage is TRBV28 and J usage is TRBJ2-5, with 9 bases that match TRBD2. The V and J ends lost 5 bases and 1 base, in that order; junction bases with no gene match: 11. Germline V gene data show CDR1 as MDHEN and CDR2 as SYDVKM. This CDR3 spans 17 amino acids. In DNA form, the CDR3 reads TGTGCCAGCAGTCCTGCCCCAGGGCGGGAGGGCCAAGAGACCCAGTACTTC. Residues: CASSPAPGREGQETQYF.

This chain uses TRBV10-2 with TRBJ2-1, with TRBD2 matching 11 bases. Germline V gene lookup returns CDR1 WSHSY and CDR2 SAAADI. The CDR3 totals 16 residues. V dropped 7 bases and J dropped 6; count of bases not matched to a gene: 11. The CDR3 DNA sequence: TGCGCCAGCACCCATCCCGGGACTAGCGGCCTCAATGAGCAGTTCTTC. This sequence encodes CASTHPGTSGLNEQFF.

V and J are TRBV7-3 and TRBJ2-1; D not certain. The V end was cut by 1 base, the J end by 5 bases, with 3 bases between. This CDR3 is 12 amino acids long. The V gene's germline CDR1 is SGHTA and CDR2 FQGTGA. DNA of the CDR3: TGTGCCAGCAGCTTAAGTAACAATGAGCAGTTCTTC. Amino acid sequence: CASSLSNNEQFF.

The chain carries TRBV28 and TRBJ1-1; 7 bases match TRBD1. The CDR3 totals 13 residues. Trimming took 3 bases from V and 11 from J; bases not matched to a gene: 9. CDR1 and CDR2 (germline): MDHEN, SYDVKM. The CDR3 sequence is CASSFRPTGVAFF. The CDR3, as DNA: TGTGCCAGCAGTTTTAGGCCCACAGGGGTCGCTTTCTTT.

The V call is TRBV19, the J call TRBJ1-5; D is uncertain. CDR3 size: 14 residues. The germline V gene encodes CDR1 LNHDA and CDR2 SQIVND (reference sequence). V was pared by 3 bases and J by 0 bases, with 6 bases between. The CDR3 DNA sequence: TGTGCCAGTAGTATCGACAATAGCAATCAGCCCCAGCATTTT. Its translation: CASSIDNSNQPQHF.

V is TRBV5-4 and J is TRBJ2-7, with D possibly matching TRBD2 (6 bases). The V and J ends lost 1 base and 6 bases respectively, with 20 bases between them. Germline V gene data show CDR1 as SGHNT and CDR2 as YYREEE (reference sequence). The CDR3 consists of 16 residues. CDR3: CASSLILGLARGEQYF. In DNA, the CDR3 is TGTGCCAGCAGCTTGATTTTAGGCCTAGCGAGAGGCGAGCAGTACTTC.

The chain joins TRBV5-6 to TRBJ2-7; TRBD2 aligns across 8 bases. The CDR3 has 14 residues. The V segment lost 2 bases and the J segment 7 bases; nucleotides outside the gene matches: 8. Germline lookup yields CDR1 SGHDT and CDR2 YYEEEE. CDR3 loop: CASSFSGTPQEQYF. As DNA, the CDR3 is TGTGCCAGCAGCTTTAGCGGGACCCCCCAGGAGCAGTACTTC.

About this clone: This same CDR3 is encoded by further DNA sequences in the sample. The genes are TRBV5-1 and TRBJ2-5; TRBD1 matches 7 bases. CDR1 SGHRS and CDR2 YFSETQ come from the germline V gene. The CDR3 runs 13 residues. Trimming took 1 base from V and 3 from J; bases not matched to a gene: 0. CDR3 sequence reads: CASSLTGEETQYF. The CDR3 DNA is TGCGCCAGCAGCTTGACAGGGGAAGAGACCCAGTACTTC.

The rearrangement links TRBV12-5 to TRBJ2-2, with D unclear. V lost 0 bases to trimming and J lost 4 bases, with 9 bases between them. The germline CDR1 and CDR2 sequences are LGHNT and FRNRAP. CDR3 length: 15 amino acids. CDR3 sequence: CASGLVVGSTGELFF. CDR3 coding DNA: TGTGCTAGTGGTTTGGTTGTCGGGTCCACCGGGGAGCTGTTTTTT.

The rearrangement joins TRBV10-3 to TRBJ2-7, with TRBD2 matching over 7 bases. Germline lookup yields CDR1 ENHRY and CDR2 SYGVKD. CDR3 length equals 16 residues. V shed 0 bases and J 4 bases; nucleotides not matched to a gene: 9. DNA of the CDR3: TGTGCCATCAGTGAGTCGGGCGGGGAGGGCCGGTACGAGCAGTACTTC. It specifies CAISESGGEGRYEQYF.

This clone appeared a single time. J is TRBJ2-1 and V is TRBV2; 9 bases are shared with TRBD1. Germline lookup yields CDR1 SNHLY and CDR2 FYNNEI. V lost 5 bases, J lost 7 bases, and 12 bases stayed unmatched. The CDR3 contains 16 residues. The CDR3 region is CASSLSPGQGLNEQFF. The CDR3 DNA reads as TGTGCCAGCAGTCTTTCCCCCGGACAGGGGTTAAATGAGCAGTTCTTC.

This chain uses TRBV18 with TRBJ2-7, with TRBD2 matching over 9 bases. Unmatched junction bases numbered 12, after V lost 3 bases and J lost 3 bases. This CDR3 spans 17 amino acids. Germline-derived CDR1 and CDR2 are KGHSH and LQKENI. CDR3 nucleotides: TGTGCCAGCTCACCGCCTGGAAGACTAGCGGACAACTACGAGCAGTACTTC. Amino acid sequence: CASSPPGRLADNYEQYF.

The chain combines TRBV7-9 with TRBJ2-7, with 11 bases that match TRBD2. Germline lookup yields CDR1 SEHNR and CDR2 FQNEAQ (reference sequence). The trim removed 4 bases at V and 3 bases at J, leaving 5 bases unmatched. There are 15 residues in the CDR3. The CDR3: CASSSVGTSGYEQYF. The CDR3 DNA sequence: TGTGCCAGCAGCTCCGTGGGGACTAGCGGCTACGAGCAGTACTTC.

The chain carries TRBV6-1 and TRBJ2-7; D is undetermined. Germline V gene data show CDR1 as MNHNS and CDR2 as SASEGT. V gave up 5 bases and J gave up 6 bases, with 14 bases separating them. CDR3 length: 13 residues. CDR3 region: CASSRLVSAEQYF. CDR3 bases: TGTGCCAGCAGTCGTCTAGTCTCCGCCGAGCAGTACTTC.

This chain joins TRBV5-4 and TRBJ2-7; 8 positions agree with TRBD1. V lost 4 bases, J lost 3 bases, and 3 bases stayed unmatched. The CDR3 runs 13 residues. Germline V gives CDR1 SGHNT, CDR2 YYREEE (reference sequence). CDR3 sequence: CASSPDRDYEQYF. The CDR3 DNA is TGTGCCAGCAGCCCGGACAGGGACTACGAGCAGTACTTC.

The sample holds one count of this clone. The rearrangement joins TRBV29-1 to TRBJ2-7, with TRBD1 matching over 12 bases. The CDR3 length is 17 residues. Per the germline V gene, CDR1 is SQVTM and CDR2 is ANQGSEA. Trimming took 7 bases from V and 0 from J; bases not matched to a gene: 13. The CDR3 region is CSATGTGGLNPSYEQYF. The CDR3 coding sequence is TGCAGCGCCACCGGGACAGGGGGCTTAAATCCCTCCTACGAGCAGTACTTC.